This entry concerns a single TCR beta chain. Its antigen specificity is not known. No qualities accompany the bases; no much larger clone lies one base away. At the junction V is shortened by 5 bases and J by 6 bases, with 14 bases in between. Via the germline V gene (reference sequence), CDR1 is MNHEY and CDR2 SMNVEV. The CDR3 spans 13 residues, from the cysteine through the phenylalanine. Only CDR3 DNA remains: 39 bases, in frame from the first base. Patients with a history of autoimmune disease or receiving systemic immunosuppression were excluded from the trial. In every dose cohort, peripheral blood was drawn for TCR sequencing at baseline, cycle 4 day 1, and cycle 7 day 1. Samples were obtained from an open-label, multicenter, first-in-human phase I dose-escalation trial of ivuxolimab. Adults with locally advanced or metastatic head and neck squamous cell, hepatocellular, melanoma or renal cell carcinoma were enrolled in the trial. CD4+ and CD8+ T cells were sorted separately from peripheral blood before TCR sequencing.

These data belong to a study of OX40 agonist ivuxolimab in advanced cancers. About the investigation overall: Ivuxolimab was an agonistic, fully human IgG2 monoclonal antibody directed against OX40 (CD134), a costimulatory receptor. Prior anti-PD-1, anti-PD-L1 or anti-CTLA-4 therapy was permitted, and checkpoint inhibitors had been received by roughly two fifths of dose-escalation patients. The paper describes the monotherapy dose-escalation part (N of about 47 patients) of the phase I trial of ivuxolimab. Three dose-escalation patients achieved partial responses, one with hepatocellular carcinoma and two with cutaneous melanoma. Among the approximately 50 dose-escalation patients, about 19 had hepatocellular carcinoma, around 15 melanoma, 9 renal cell carcinoma and 9 head and neck cancer. Intravenous ivuxolimab was administered to patients every 2 weeks at six dose levels: 0.01, 0.1, 0.3, 1.5, 3 and 10 mg/kg. The point of sequencing TCRbeta in the periphery was to test whether ivuxolimab changed TCR sequence diversity and drove clonal T-cell expansion. The dose-escalation cohort was about 87% male with a mean age of around 62 years, ranging from roughly 20 to 80. The full study reports these points: In partial responders in the 0.1-3.0 mg/kg groups, normalized peripheral clonal expansion was found to be among the lowest, especially among CD8+ T cells. Clonal expansion of both CD4+ and CD8+ blood T cells was observed from baseline to week 6 at doses 0.1 to 3.0 mg/kg. On average, CD8+ T cells showed more expanded clones than CD4+ T cells after ivuxolimab. Low levels of normalized T-cell clonal expansion were also seen in some nonresponding patients. The antigen specificity of the clonally expanded peripheral T cells was not determined.

Genomic DNA was isolated from the sorted cells so that the TCRbeta CDR3 region could be sequenced. The immunoSEQ Assay was used to sequence the TCRbeta CDR3 regions. The clones in this table, taken by TCRdb from immuneACCESS, are in-frame only. Not every clone is retained; where verified, under half of the shortfall comes from an unresolved V gene, and the cause of the rest is unknown. This sample gives about 83,000 clones in total; about 90% of them show up just once. 8.4% of the sample goes to the ten largest clones. The V gene is TRBV27 and the J gene is TRBJ2-7, with TRBD1 tentatively as D gene (6 bases match). Sequences were derived from CD4+ or CD8+ T cells sorted from blood, sampled in a trial of the OX40 agonist ivuxolimab. This TCR was sampled from an adult with an advanced solid tumor such as melanoma, head and neck, liver or kidney cancer. The CDR3 has the sequence CASSRIRDTEQYF. The nucleotides are TGTGCCAGCAGTAGAATACGGGACACCGAGCAGTACTTC.